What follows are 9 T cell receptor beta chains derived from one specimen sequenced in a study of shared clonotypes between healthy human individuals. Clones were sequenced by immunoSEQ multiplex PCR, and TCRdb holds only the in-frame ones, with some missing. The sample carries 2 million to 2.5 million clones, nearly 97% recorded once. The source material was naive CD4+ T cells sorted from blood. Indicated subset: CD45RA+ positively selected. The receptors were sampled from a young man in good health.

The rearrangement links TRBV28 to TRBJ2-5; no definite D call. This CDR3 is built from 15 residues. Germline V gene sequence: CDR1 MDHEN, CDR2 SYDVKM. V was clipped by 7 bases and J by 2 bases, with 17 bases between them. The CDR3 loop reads CASTNSRRRQETQYF. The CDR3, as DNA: TGTGCCAGCACTAACTCCAGAAGAAGACAAGAGACCCAGTACTTC.

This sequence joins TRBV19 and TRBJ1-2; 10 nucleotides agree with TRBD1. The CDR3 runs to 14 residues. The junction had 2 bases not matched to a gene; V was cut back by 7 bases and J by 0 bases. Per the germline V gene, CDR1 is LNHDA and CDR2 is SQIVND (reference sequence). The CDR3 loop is CASMGTGANYGYTF. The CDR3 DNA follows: TGTGCCAGTATGGGGACAGGGGCTAACTATGGCTACACCTTC.

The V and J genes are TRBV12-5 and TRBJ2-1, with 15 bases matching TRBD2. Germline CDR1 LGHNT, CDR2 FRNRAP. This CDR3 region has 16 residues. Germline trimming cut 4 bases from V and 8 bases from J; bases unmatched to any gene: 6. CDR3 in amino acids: CASGSGLAGGIDEQFF. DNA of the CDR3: TGTGCTAGTGGTTCTGGACTAGCGGGAGGGATAGATGAGCAGTTCTTC.

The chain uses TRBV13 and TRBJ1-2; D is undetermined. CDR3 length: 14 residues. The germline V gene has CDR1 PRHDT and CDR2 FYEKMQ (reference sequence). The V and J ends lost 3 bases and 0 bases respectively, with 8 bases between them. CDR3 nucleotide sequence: TGTGCCAGCAGCTTGATCGATCCTAACTATGGCTACACCTTC. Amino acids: CASSLIDPNYGYTF.

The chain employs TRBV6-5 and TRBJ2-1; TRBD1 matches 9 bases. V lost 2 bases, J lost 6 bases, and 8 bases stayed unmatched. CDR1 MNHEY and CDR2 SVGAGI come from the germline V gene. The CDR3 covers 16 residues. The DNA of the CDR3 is TGTGCCAGCAGTTACCCAGGGACAGGGCGGGGCAATGAGCAGTTCTTC. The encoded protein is CASSYPGTGRGNEQFF.

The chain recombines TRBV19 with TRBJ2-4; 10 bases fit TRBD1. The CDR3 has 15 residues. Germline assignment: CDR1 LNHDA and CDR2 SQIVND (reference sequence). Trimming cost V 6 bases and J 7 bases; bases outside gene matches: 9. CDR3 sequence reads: CASSIRQGAKNIQYF. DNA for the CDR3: TGTGCCAGTAGCATCAGACAGGGGGCGAAGAACATTCAGTACTTC.

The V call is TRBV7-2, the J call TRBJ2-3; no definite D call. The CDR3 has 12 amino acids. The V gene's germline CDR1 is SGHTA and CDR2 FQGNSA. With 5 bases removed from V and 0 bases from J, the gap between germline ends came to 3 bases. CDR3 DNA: TGTGCCAGCAGCGCCAGCACAGATACGCAGTATTTT. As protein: CASSASTDTQYF.

The CDR3: CASSLWRTGVTDTQYF. CDR3 coding DNA: TGTGCCAGCAGTTTATGGAGGACAGGGGTCACAGATACGCAGTATTTT. The chain is built from TRBV27 and TRBJ2-3, with 9 bases that match TRBD1. V was clipped by 1 base and J by 2 bases; unmatched bases: 4. The CDR3 has 16 residues. Germline CDR1 and CDR2: MNHEY and SMNVEV (reference sequence).

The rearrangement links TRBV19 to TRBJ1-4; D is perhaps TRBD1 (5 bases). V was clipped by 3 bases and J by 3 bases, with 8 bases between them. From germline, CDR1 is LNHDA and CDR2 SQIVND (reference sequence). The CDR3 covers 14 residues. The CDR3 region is CASSMRGPNEKLFF. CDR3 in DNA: TGTGCCAGTAGTATGAGGGGTCCTAATGAAAAACTGTTTTTT.